This T cell receptor (beta chain) was profiled in a study of blood T cell repertoires in COVID-19. Study details: Samples of COVID-19 (acute and convalescent) were obtained from the United States, Italy and Spain.

The germline CDR1 and CDR2 sequences are MDHEN and SYDVKM. Trimming pared 6 bases from V and 8 bases from J, leaving 16 bases between. This CDR3 is 14 amino acids long. The repertoire was sequenced with immunoSEQ multiplex PCR; TCRdb's copy has only in-frame clones and lacks some. Here the sample spans about 170,000 clones, around four fifths being singletons. This rearrangement joins TRBV28 to TRBJ1-4, with D perhaps matching TRBD1 (5 bases). Source material: peripheral blood. This clonotype originated in a woman between 65 and 79 years old who had recovered from COVID-19. The CDR3 sequence is CASSLGGTYEKLFF. The DNA of the CDR3 is TGTGCCAGCAGCCTCGGGGGGACGTACGAAAAACTGTTTTTT.